This paragraph covers one T cell receptor (beta chain) sequence. Alopecia areata patients provided lesional scalp punch biopsies and peripheral blood. Sorting of CD4+ and CD8+ T cells was performed on PBMCs. It was cDNA, reverse transcribed from extracted RNA, that served as the sequencing template. Method: immunoSEQ multiplex PCR; TCRdb's copy keeps in-frame clones and lacks some. Counted here are 200,000 to 250,000 clones, roughly two thirds occurring once; the ten biggest clones make up around 1.2%. The germline V and J ends were trimmed by 2 bases and 2 bases, with 12 bases remaining between them. Germline V gene lookup returns CDR1 MNHEY and CDR2 SVGAGI. The CDR3 covers 15 residues. This record comes from a study of CD8+ T cells in alopecia areata. Study details: For the treated group, dosing was oral tofacitinib at 5 to 10 mg twice daily.

The material sequenced was CD4+ T cells sorted from blood, taken at week 0. This sequence originates from a human donor with alopecia areata. The chain has TRBV6-5 and TRBJ1-2; no definite D call. For the CDR3, the DNA is TGTGCCAGCAGTTACCGACGGACTTTCAACTATGGCTACACCTTC. This sequence encodes CASSYRRTFNYGYTF.